These 27 T cell receptor beta chains originate from one sample sequenced in a study of T cells in localized non-small cell lung cancer. TCRdb's table, derived via immunoSEQ multiplex PCR, lists solely in-frame clones and lacks some. Found here are more than 2,500 clones, roughly 28% of them singletons; the top ten hold around an eighth. The sample in question was normal lung tissue next to the tumor, obtained before any cancer treatment. Every receptor here comes from a male donor aged 60 or over with stage II lung adenocarcinoma.

This clone is large (0.1 to 1%) by share. This chain links TRBV11-3 with TRBJ1-2; D possibly corresponds to TRBD1 (6 bases). CDR1 is SGHNT and CDR2 is YENEEA in the germline V gene. Trimming removed 0 bases at V and 8 bases at J, with 16 bases between. CDR3 size: 15 residues. The CDR3 reads CASSLERGPSGGYTF. In DNA form, the CDR3 reads TGTGCCAGCAGCTTAGAGCGGGGGCCCTCAGGAGGCTACACCTTC.

This clone has a handful of counts. This chain connects TRBV23-1 to TRBJ1-1; D unresolved. TRBV23-1 is an ORF for which the function is uncertain. V lost 0 bases, J lost 1 base, and 6 bases lay in between. The CDR3 totals 14 residues. CDR3 amino acids: CASSQSFSNTEAFF. The CDR3 bases are TGCGCCAGCAGTCAATCTTTCTCGAACACTGAAGCTTTCTTT.

CDR3 amino acids: CASSESFSPNEKLFF. DNA for the CDR3: TGCGCCAGCAGTGAGTCGTTCTCTCCTAATGAAAAACTGTTTTTT. The rearrangement links TRBV10-2 to TRBJ1-4, with D hard to call. The V and J ends lost 0 bases and 3 bases respectively, with 8 bases between them. This CDR3 region has 15 residues. The V gene's germline CDR1 is WSHSY and CDR2 SAAADI.

The rearrangement uses TRBV28 and TRBJ2-5, with TRBD2 identical over 7 bases. The V segment lost 7 bases and the J segment 6 bases; nucleotides outside the gene matches: 14. CDR3 size: 15 residues. Germline lookup yields CDR1 MDHEN and CDR2 SYDVKM. CDR3 in amino acids: CASTTGGGAGKTQYF. The CDR3 DNA reads TGTGCCAGCACCACCGGCGGGGGTGCGGGCAAGACCCAGTACTTC.

This chain uses TRBV6-8 with TRBJ2-7, with D possibly matching TRBD2 (5 bases). Trimming removed 0 bases at V and 0 bases at J, with 12 bases between. This CDR3 region has 16 residues. The germline gives CDR1 MNHGY, CDR2 SAAAGT. CDR3 loop: CASSYSLGAYSYEQYF. CDR3 DNA: TGTGCCAGCAGTTACTCGCTGGGAGCTTACTCCTACGAGCAGTACTTC.

The V call is TRBV29-1, the J call TRBJ2-7; 11 nucleotides match TRBD1. The CDR3 loop spans 13 amino acids. CDR1 and CDR2 from the germline V gene are SQVTM and ANQGSEA. Trimming at V came to 7 bases and at J to 3 bases, leaving 5 bases not matched to a gene. The CDR3 protein is CSGWTGGGYEQYF. The CDR3 region has the DNA TGCAGCGGATGGACAGGGGGCGGCTACGAGCAGTACTTC.

The chain uses TRBV15 and TRBJ2-5; no clear D. Trimming took off 0 bases at V and 5 bases at J, with 13 bases between the two ends. Per germline, CDR1 LNHNV and CDR2 YYDKDF (reference sequence). The CDR3 contains 15 residues. The CDR3 bases are TGTGCCACCAGCAGAGATCTGGCCAGTCGGGAGACCCAGTACTTC. Its translation: CATSRDLASRETQYF.

This clone was found a few times. The V gene is TRBV11-3, the J gene TRBJ1-2; 12 bases are a match to TRBD1. V dropped 2 bases and J dropped 4; count of bases not matched to a gene: 5. CDR3 length equals 16 residues. The V gene's germline CDR1 is SGHNT and CDR2 YENEEA. The CDR3 DNA sequence: TGTGCCAGCAGCTTATCGGGACAGGGGGCCTCCTATGGCTACACCTTC. Its translation: CASSLSGQGASYGYTF.

This clone rates as medium-sized. The CDR3 DNA sequence: TGTGCCAGCAGCGTAGAGGGACTAGCGGGGGGCGTCTACAATGAGCAGTTCTTC. Residues: CASSVEGLAGGVYNEQFF. This chain joins TRBV9 and TRBJ2-1; 15 nucleotides align to TRBD2. The CDR3 runs to 18 residues. Germline V gene data show CDR1 as SGDLS and CDR2 as YYNGEE. J was trimmed by 3 bases and V by 0 bases; bases with no gene match: 4.

The gene calls are TRBV15 and TRBJ2-3; 10 positions agree with TRBD2. V lost 0 bases and J lost 0; bases outside the gene matches: 6. Germline V gives CDR1 LNHNV, CDR2 YYDKDF (reference sequence). The CDR3 totals 18 residues. CDR3 protein: CATSRDQRGGWSTDTQYF. CDR3 DNA: TGTGCCACCAGCAGAGATCAGCGGGGGGGCTGGAGCACAGATACGCAGTATTTT. The full variable domain, completed using reference TRBV15 and TRBJ2-3, is DAMVIQNPRYQVTQFGKPVTLSCSQTLNHNVMYWYQQKSSQAPKLLFHYYDKDFNNEADTPDNFQSRRPNTSFCFLDIRSPGLGDTAMYLCATSRDQRGGWSTDTQYFGPGTRLTVL.

This sequence joins TRBV5-1 and TRBJ2-7; tentative D call: TRBD2 (6 bases). Trimming removed 4 bases from V and 7 bases from J, with 24 bases in between. CDR1 is SGHRS and CDR2 is YFSETQ in the germline V gene. The CDR3 extends over 16 amino acids. The chain's CDR3 is CASSPRVTQGAGEQYF. The CDR3 DNA sequence: TGCGCCAGCAGCCCCAGGGTGACACAAGGGGCGGGGGAGCAGTACTTC.

V usage is TRBV2 and J usage is TRBJ2-1, with 12 positions matching TRBD2. This CDR3 comprises 16 residues. The trim removed 5 bases at V and 8 bases at J, leaving 10 bases unmatched. Germline CDR1 SNHLY, CDR2 FYNNEI. CDR3 protein: CASSPLLAGGLDEQFF. The CDR3 region has the DNA TGTGCCAGCAGTCCCCTACTAGCGGGAGGCCTCGATGAGCAGTTCTTC.

The rearrangement links TRBV28 to TRBJ1-2; TRBD1 is a possible D gene (6 bases). Trimming removed 5 bases from V and 2 bases from J, with 15 bases in between. Germline V gene data show CDR1 as MDHEN and CDR2 as SYDVKM. The CDR3 length is 15 residues. The CDR3 nucleotides read TGTGCCAGCAGTCCCACTGGGACACACAACTATGGCTACACCTTC. This encodes CASSPTGTHNYGYTF.

The chain links TRBV6-8 to TRBJ2-3; TRBD1 agrees at 10 bases. The V and J ends lost 5 bases and 7 bases, in that order; junction bases with no gene match: 9. In germline, CDR1 is MNHGY, CDR2 SAAAGT. This CDR3 is built from 15 residues. The CDR3 DNA reads TGTGCCAGCAGTGGCGGGACAGGGGTCACGAATACGCAGTATTTT. Translated, it gives CASSGGTGVTNTQYF.

V gene TRBV23-1 combines with J gene TRBJ2-7; D remains ambiguous. TRBV23-1 is identified as an open reading frame with a role that is uncertain. The CDR3 runs to 15 residues. V was clipped by 6 bases and J by 6 bases, with 21 bases between them. As DNA, the CDR3 is TGCGCCAGCAGCCAAGAGGCGGTGTCCCTTCGCGAGCAGTACTTC. This sequence encodes CASSQEAVSLREQYF.

The chain couples TRBV6-8 to TRBJ2-4; D may correspond to TRBD1 or TRBD2 (5 bases each). This CDR3 has 15 residues. V lost 5 bases to trimming and J lost 1 base, with 12 bases between them. Germline assignment: CDR1 MNHGY and CDR2 SAAAGT. The CDR3 DNA reads TGTGCCAGCAGTAACCTTGAGGGGGCCAAAAACATTCAGTACTTC. It is translated as CASSNLEGAKNIQYF.

The genes are TRBV28 and TRBJ2-1; D is uncertain. The CDR3 consists of 14 residues. CDR1 and CDR2 (germline): MDHEN, SYDVKM. V lost 6 bases and J 9 bases, leaving 18 bases between the germline ends. The CDR3 here is CASSPSFEESEQFF. CDR3 nucleotide sequence: TGTGCCAGCAGCCCGTCATTTGAGGAGAGTGAGCAGTTCTTC.

This clone was found a few times. The V gene is TRBV6-8, the J gene TRBJ2-3, with 15 bases identical to TRBD2. The CDR3 spans 15 residues. Germline V gives CDR1 MNHGY, CDR2 SAAAGT. The junction had 7 bases not matched to a gene; V was cut back by 10 bases and J by 5 bases. CDR3 DNA: TGTGCCATCAGCCCGGGACTAGCGGGGGGAGATACGCAGTATTTT. Translating gives CAISPGLAGGDTQYF.

This clone was counted between two and nine times. J is TRBJ2-7 and V is TRBV9, with D perhaps given as TRBD1 or TRBD2 (5 bases each). The CDR3 runs 15 residues. V lost 8 bases and J lost 0, with 18 bases in between. The germline V gene encodes CDR1 SGDLS and CDR2 YYNGEE. CDR3 amino acids: CARTKRGRLSYEQYF. The CDR3 DNA reads TGTGCCAGGACGAAGAGGGGACGGCTCTCCTACGAGCAGTACTTC.

This clone was seen repeatedly, ten times or more. The CDR3 sequence is CASSPDSVPETPQHF. CDR3 sequence (DNA): TGTGCCAGCAGCCCTGACTCAGTTCCTGAAACGCCCCAGCATTTT. V usage is TRBV28 and J usage is TRBJ1-5, with D unclear. Between the trimmed V and J ends, which lost 6 bases and 9 bases, there was a span of 21 bases. Germline CDR1 MDHEN, CDR2 SYDVKM. CDR3 size: 15 residues.

This clone appeared a few times. V is TRBV18 and J is TRBJ1-1; D gene ambiguous. The length of the CDR3 is 14 residues. V lost 3 bases and J 4 bases, leaving 12 bases between the germline ends. Germline CDR1 reads KGHSH; CDR2 reads LQKENI. CDR3 sequence reads: CASSPTEMSTEAFF. In DNA, the CDR3 is TGTGCCAGCTCACCTACCGAGATGAGCACTGAAGCTTTCTTT. The variable domain in full, completed from reference TRBV18 and TRBJ1-1, reads NAGVMQNPRHLVRRRGQEARLRCSPMKGHSHVYWYRQLPEEGLKFMVYLQKENIIDESGMPKERFSAEFPKEGPSILRIQQVVRGDSAAYFCASSPTEMSTEAFFGQGTRLTVV.

Only a few counts were recorded for this clone. This chain uses TRBV28 with TRBJ1-5; D not certain. The CDR3 runs 14 residues. Trimming removed 0 bases at V and 0 bases at J, with 3 bases between. Looked up from germline, CDR1 is MDHEN and CDR2 is SYDVKM. The CDR3 nucleotides are TGTGCCAGCAGTTTATGGGATAGCAATCAGCCCCAGCATTTT. Protein: CASSLWDSNQPQHF.

This clone occurred a few times. The chain has TRBV19 and TRBJ2-7; no firm D call. This CDR3 has 14 residues. V shed 3 bases and J shed 0 bases, with 9 bases lying between them. Germline V lookup: CDR1 LNHDA, CDR2 SQIVND (reference sequence). CDR3 in DNA: TGTGCCAGTAGTATGTGGGGAAGCTCCTACGAGCAGTACTTC. This translates into CASSMWGSSYEQYF.

A few counts support this clone. V usage is TRBV6-8 and J usage is TRBJ1-2, with D perhaps TRBD1 (6 bases). Germline V gene sequence: CDR1 MNHGY, CDR2 SAAAGT. V gave up 6 bases and J gave up 4 bases, with 15 bases separating them. The CDR3 is 14 residues long. For the CDR3, the DNA is TGTGCCAGCAGAACTTTTGGACAGACCTATGGCTACACCTTC. It translates to CASRTFGQTYGYTF.

The V gene is TRBV28, the J gene TRBJ1-2; 7 bases line up with TRBD1. This CDR3 contains 14 residues. Per the germline V gene, CDR1 is MDHEN and CDR2 is SYDVKM. With V trimmed by 4 bases and J by 7 bases, 9 bases remained unmatched. The DNA for the CDR3 is TGTGCCAGCAGTTGGCTCGACAGGGAGCCTGGCTACACCTTC. This codes for CASSWLDREPGYTF.

This chain links TRBV15 with TRBJ1-5, with 12 bases aligning to TRBD1. Germline trimming cut 1 base from V and 5 bases from J; bases unmatched to any gene: 9. Looked up from germline, CDR1 is LNHNV and CDR2 is YYDKDF (reference sequence). The CDR3 extends over 18 amino acids. The CDR3 DNA sequence: TGTGCCACCAGCAGAGTGGGGACAGGGGGCCCTCGCGATCAGCCCCAGCATTTT. It specifies CATSRVGTGGPRDQPQHF.

V usage is TRBV19 and J usage is TRBJ2-7, with 8 bases aligning to TRBD2. Germline CDR1 LNHDA, CDR2 SQIVND (reference sequence). The CDR3 spans 16 residues. V was clipped by 6 bases and J by 2 bases; unmatched bases: 12. CDR3 residues: CASSLAGGAGTYEQYF. The CDR3 coding sequence is TGTGCCAGTAGCCTCGCGGGGGGCGCGGGGACCTACGAGCAGTACTTC.